The 19 T cell receptor beta chains below were found in one sample sequenced in a study of cytotoxic CD8 clonotypes in ibrutinib-treated CLL. This table comes from immunoSEQ multiplex PCR, and its TCRdb copy is limited to in-frame clones, with some not included. The sample holds about 130,000 clones, about 78% seen once. The sample was PBMCs, taken after 24 months of ibrutinib treatment. Receptors were obtained from a human donor with chronic lymphocytic leukemia.

This clone was detected a few times. The chain carries TRBV9 and TRBJ1-2; D is undetermined. Germline assignment: CDR1 SGDLS and CDR2 YYNGEE. This CDR3 comprises 14 residues. Trimming pared 2 bases from V and 3 bases from J, leaving 11 bases between. CDR3 protein: CASSVSPTDYGYTF. The CDR3 DNA reads TGTGCCAGCAGCGTCTCCCCAACTGACTATGGCTACACCTTC. Based on the CDR3 plus reference TRBV9 and TRBJ1-2, the full variable domain is DSGVTQTPKHLITATGQRVTLRCSPRSGDLSVYWYQQSLDQGLQFLIQYYNGEERAKGNILERFSAQQFPDLHSELNLSSLELGDSALYFCASSVSPTDYGYTFGSGTRLTVV.

The chain recombines TRBV6-6 with TRBJ2-2, with 8 positions matching TRBD2. The CDR3 runs to 15 residues. Trimming removed 2 bases from V and 7 bases from J; junction bases left unmatched: 6. Per the germline V gene, CDR1 is MNHNY and CDR2 is SVGAGI (reference sequence). The chain's CDR3 is CASSYPGGPGGELFF. The CDR3 region has the DNA TGTGCCAGCAGTTACCCGGGGGGGCCCGGCGGGGAGCTGTTTTTT.

V gene TRBV11-2 combines with J gene TRBJ2-5, with 7 positions matching TRBD2. The CDR3 is 15 residues long. J was trimmed by 4 bases and V by 1 base; bases with no gene match: 6. Germline V gene lookup returns CDR1 SGHAT and CDR2 FQNNGV. The CDR3 sequence: CASSLGGGGGETQYF. CDR3 nucleotide sequence: TGTGCCAGCAGCTTAGGGGGCGGGGGAGGAGAGACCCAGTACTTC.

The chain recombines TRBV11-2 with TRBJ2-5; D might be TRBD2 (6 bases). V was shortened by 1 base and J by 2 bases, with 11 bases between the two germline ends. Per the germline V gene, CDR1 is SGHAT and CDR2 is FQNNGV. The CDR3 totals 15 residues. CDR3: CASSLGGDGQETQYF. The CDR3 DNA reads TGTGCCAGCAGCTTAGGGGGGGACGGTCAAGAGACCCAGTACTTC.

V usage is TRBV4-3 and J usage is TRBJ2-5, with D uncertain. Trimming pared 1 base from V and 5 bases from J, leaving 17 bases between. The CDR3 runs 16 residues. Germline assignment: CDR1 LGHNA and CDR2 YSLEER. CDR3: CASSQGVDPGSETQYF. For the CDR3, the DNA is TGCGCCAGCAGCCAAGGGGTAGATCCCGGGTCGGAGACCCAGTACTTC.

The V gene is TRBV2, the J gene TRBJ2-6; D is unresolved. Germline V gene sequence: CDR1 SNHLY, CDR2 FYNNEI. Trimming shortened V by 1 base and J by 2 bases, and 6 bases separated the two germline ends. This CDR3 has 15 amino acids. Here the CDR3 reads CASSEGGTGANVLTF. The CDR3 coding sequence is TGTGCCAGCAGTGAAGGTGGGACTGGGGCCAACGTCCTGACTTTC.

The chain couples TRBV6-1 to TRBJ2-7; 8 nucleotides line up with TRBD1. With V trimmed by 5 bases and J by 7 bases, 13 bases remained unmatched. Germline V gene lookup returns CDR1 MNHNS and CDR2 SASEGT. CDR3 size: 15 residues. The CDR3, as DNA: TGTGCCAGCAGTACCCGGACAGGGCCGATGGGGGAGCAGTACTTC. Amino acid sequence: CASSTRTGPMGEQYF.

This clone was seen only once. The V call is TRBV7-9, the J call TRBJ2-1, with TRBD1 matching 9 bases. This CDR3 is 14 amino acids long. Trimming at V came to 5 bases and at J to 6 bases, leaving 5 bases not matched to a gene. Per germline, CDR1 SEHNR and CDR2 FQNEAQ (reference sequence). CDR3 in amino acids: CASSPRTGVNEQFF. In DNA, the CDR3 is TGTGCCAGCAGCCCCCGGACAGGGGTCAATGAGCAGTTCTTC.

The chain recombines TRBV18 with TRBJ1-5; 8 nucleotides line up with TRBD1. CDR3 length: 17 residues. Unmatched junction bases numbered 11, after V lost 1 base and J lost 6 bases. The germline CDR1 and CDR2 sequences are KGHSH and LQKENI. Written as DNA, the CDR3 is TGTGCCAGCTCACCACAAGGACAGGGTGGGTTCGGTCAGCCCCAGCATTTT. Its translation is CASSPQGQGGFGQPQHF.

The V and J genes are TRBV28 and TRBJ1-2; TRBD1 matches 11 bases. The CDR3 runs 14 residues. V lost 6 bases to trimming and J lost 8 bases; unmatched junction nucleotides: 8. Germline CDR1 MDHEN, CDR2 SYDVKM. As DNA, the CDR3 is TGTGCCAGCAGCCCCCAGGGGACAGGGGGAGGCTACACCTTC. Its translation: CASSPQGTGGGYTF.

The chain is built from TRBV10-2 and TRBJ2-1; tentatively, D is TRBD1 (6 bases). With 8 bases removed from V and 10 bases from J, the gap between germline ends came to 12 bases. The CDR3 extends over 11 amino acids. CDR1 is WSHSY and CDR2 is SAAADI in the germline V gene. CDR3: CASGGPTEQFF. The CDR3 nucleotides are TGCGCCAGCGGGGGCCCGACCGAGCAGTTCTTC.

This clone was seen only once. The chain combines TRBV21-1 with TRBJ1-1. TRBV21-1 is shown as a pseudogene. CDR3 size: 14 residues. The chain's CDR3 is CASSKGKINTEAFF. DNA of the CDR3: TGTGCCAGCAGCAAAGGGAAAATAAACACTGAAGCTTTCTTT.

The rearrangement joins TRBV6-5 to TRBJ2-1; the D is unclear. The germline V and J ends were trimmed by 2 bases and 7 bases, with 9 bases remaining between them. CDR1 and CDR2 (germline): MNHEY, SVGAGI. The CDR3 is made up of 13 amino acids. In DNA form, the CDR3 reads TGTGCCAGCAGTTACGGCAGAAGAAATGAGCAGTTCTTC. Encoded protein: CASSYGRRNEQFF.

The chain carries TRBV14 and TRBJ1-1; D unresolved. Germline V CDR1 and CDR2: SGHDN, FVKESK. Trimming took off 4 bases at V and 4 bases at J, with 13 bases between the two ends. The CDR3 is made up of 14 amino acids. The CDR3 DNA sequence: TGTGCCAGCAGCCTGCTCTCTCTTACCACTGAAGCTTTCTTT. Its protein is CASSLLSLTTEAFF.

The chain couples TRBV21-1 to TRBJ1-3. TRBV21-1 is a recognized pseudogene. The CDR3 consists of 16 residues. CDR3 bases: TGTGCCAGCAGCAAAGACCTGGGCCCCGGGGGAAACACCATATATTTT. Translating it yields CASSKDLGPGGNTIYF.

The chain has TRBV6-6 and TRBJ2-7; tentative D call: TRBD1 (6 bases). The V end lost 2 bases, the J end lost 1 base, and 9 bases lay between the germline ends. In germline, CDR1 is MNHNY, CDR2 SVGAGI (reference sequence). The CDR3 has 14 residues. The chain's CDR3 is CASSYGGRSYEQYF. The CDR3 DNA reads as TGTGCCAGCAGTTACGGGGGCAGGTCCTACGAGCAGTACTTC.

V usage is TRBV19 and J usage is TRBJ1-1; 7 bases map to TRBD1. J gave up 5 bases and V 3 bases, and 9 bases lay outside the gene matches. The CDR3 is 15 residues long. Germline CDR1 is LNHDA and CDR2 is SQIVND (reference sequence). CDR3 DNA: TGTGCCAGTAGTATCTGGGGGTCAGGGGGTACTGAAGCTTTCTTT. Encoded protein: CASSIWGSGGTEAFF.

This chain links TRBV7-2 with TRBJ2-7; tentatively, D is TRBD1 or TRBD2 (6 bases each). V gave up 1 base and J gave up 2 bases, with 15 bases separating them. The germline CDR1 and CDR2 sequences are SGHTA and FQGNSA. This CDR3 spans 16 amino acids. In DNA form, the CDR3 reads TGTGCCAGCAGCTTAGTTCTCCGGGGGCGCGCCTACGAGCAGTACTTC. It translates to CASSLVLRGRAYEQYF.

V usage is TRBV30 and J usage is TRBJ2-1; 7 bases are shared with TRBD2. The CDR3 extends over 14 amino acids. Germline V gene data show CDR1 as GTSNPN and CDR2 as SVGIG (reference sequence). V shed 4 bases, J shed 9 bases, and the junction held 12 bases outside the gene matches. The CDR3 reads CAWKWAGPGGEQFF. In DNA, the CDR3 is TGTGCCTGGAAATGGGCAGGCCCGGGGGGTGAGCAGTTCTTC.